These 23 T cell receptor beta chains were sequenced from one sample in a study of vaccination and CD4 T cells after COVID-19. Sample treatment: roughly nine-day PBMC culture with coronavirus spike peptide pools or control peptides (ViraFEST assay). These receptors' targets are unknown. Sequencing of DNA taken from cultured CD4+ T cells relied on the Oncomine TCR Beta short-read assay. Via MiXCR, TCRdb re-called the PCR reads, giving one row per CDR3 protein. The top ten hold under 25% of the sample, which has about 10,000 distinct CDR3 sequences, around 50% seen once. Source material: CD4+ T cells from blood, cultured in vitro. These receptors originate from a human donor who had recovered from COVID-19.

The sample holds a few counts of this clonotype. This chain connects TRBV6-1 to TRBJ1-5; TRBD1 might be the D (6 bases). Deletions cut 5 bases from V and 5 bases from J, with 13 bases between. Germline loops: CDR1 MNHNS, CDR2 SASEGT. The CDR3 is made up of 14 amino acids. The CDR3 protein is CASSIGTNHQPQHF. In nucleotides, the CDR3 is TGTGCCAGCAGTATAGGGACAAATCATCAGCCCCAGCATTTT.

The J gene is TRBJ2-3, the V gene TRBV19, with D possibly being TRBD2 (6 bases). Germline loops: CDR1 LNHDA, CDR2 SQIVND (reference sequence). This CDR3 is built from 15 residues. The ends were cut back, 2 bases at V and 1 base at J, with 10 bases in the middle. The CDR3 region is CASSIQTGGTDTQYF. In DNA, the CDR3 is TGTGCCAGTAGTATACAAACGGGAGGCACAGATACGCAGTATTTT.

The chain employs TRBV5-1 and TRBJ2-3; D is unclear. Germline V CDR1 and CDR2: SGHRS, YFSETQ. The CDR3 totals 13 residues. Deletions cut 5 bases from V and 2 bases from J, with 9 bases between. CDR3 coding DNA: TGCGCCAGCAGTCCGACACTCACAGATACGCAGTATTTT. This sequence encodes CASSPTLTDTQYF.

The chain joins TRBV28 to TRBJ1-2; the D is unclear. Germline V gives CDR1 MDHEN, CDR2 SYDVKM. Deletions cut 5 bases from V and 2 bases from J, with 9 bases between. This CDR3 region has 13 residues. This CDR3 reads CASSLGQNYGYTF. DNA of the CDR3: TGTGCCAGCAGTCTCGGGCAAAACTATGGCTACACCTTC.

CDR3 protein: CASSYSTQVDYEQYF. The CDR3 DNA follows: TGTGCCAGCAGTTACTCGACACAGGTAGACTACGAGCAGTACTTC. The chain has TRBV6-2 or TRBV6-3 and TRBJ2-7; a possible D gene is TRBD1 (5 bases). V dropped 0 bases and J dropped 3 bases, with 12 bases sitting between them. Germline CDR1 is MNHEY and CDR2 is SVGEGT. This CDR3 contains 15 residues.

In its sample, this clonotype was seen a few times. The gene calls are TRBV21-1 and TRBJ2-5; TRBD1 is taken as the D call from the table, unchecked against the DNA. TRBV21-1 is described as a pseudogene. The CDR3 is 17 amino acids. As DNA, the CDR3 is TGTGCCAGCAGCACTTACCGGGGGGTTCGTTACCAAGAGACCCAGTACTTC. This sequence encodes CASSTYRGVRYQETQYF.

The sample holds a few counts of this clonotype. This chain joins TRBV6-1 and TRBJ2-6, with TRBD2 as a possible D gene (5 bases). V was cut by 7 bases and J by 0 bases, with 7 bases left in between. CDR1 MNHNS and CDR2 SASEGT come from the germline V gene. The CDR3 is made up of 14 amino acids. The CDR3 DNA reads TGTGCCAGCACCGAGGGCTCTGGGGCCAACGTCCTGACTTTC. As protein: CASTEGSGANVLTF.

The genes are TRBV6-1 and TRBJ2-7; TRBD1 aligns across 8 bases. Per the germline V gene, CDR1 is MNHNS and CDR2 is SASEGT. The ends lost 1 base at V and 6 bases at J; junction bases unmatched: 5. CDR3 length: 14 amino acids. In DNA form, the CDR3 reads TGTGCCAGCAGTGAAGGGACAGGGTTCTCCGAGCAGTACTTC. Encoded protein: CASSEGTGFSEQYF.

This chain links TRBV2 with TRBJ1-2, with D maybe TRBD1 (5 bases). CDR1 and CDR2 (germline): SNHLY, FYNNEI. The V end was cut by 3 bases, the J end by 8 bases, with 19 bases between. This CDR3 spans 15 amino acids. CDR3 bases: TGTGCCAGCAGTGACAGATTACAGGCTGTAGGAGGCTACACCTTC. Amino acids: CASSDRLQAVGGYTF.

CDR3 sequence reads: CASSIGATTYEQYF. CDR3 sequence (DNA): TGTGCCAGTAGTATCGGGGCCACCACCTACGAGCAGTACTTC. This sequence joins TRBV19 and TRBJ2-7, with D perhaps given as TRBD1 or TRBD2 (5 bases each). V was shortened by 3 bases and J by 2 bases, with 11 bases between the two germline ends. Germline V gene data show CDR1 as LNHDA and CDR2 as SQIVND (reference sequence). CDR3 length: 14 amino acids.

The table lists this clonotype with a few counts. The V gene is TRBV20-1, the J gene TRBJ1-1; D not certain. Germline V gene lookup returns CDR1 DFQATT and CDR2 SNEGSKA (reference sequence). The V end was cut by 0 bases, the J end by 1 base, with 12 bases between. CDR3 length equals 15 residues. Here the CDR3 DNA reads TGCAGTGCTAGAGATGTAGCGTACAGGAACACTGAAGCTTTCTTT. Protein product: CSARDVAYRNTEAFF.

This rearrangement joins TRBV29-1 to TRBJ2-7, with D possibly TRBD2 on 5 matching bases. Germline values: CDR1 SQVTM, CDR2 ANQGSEA. The V and J ends lost 3 bases and 0 bases respectively, with 9 bases between them. The CDR3 covers 13 residues. The CDR3 reads CSVEEAVSYEQYF. The CDR3 nucleotides are TGCAGCGTTGAGGAGGCGGTCTCCTACGAGCAGTACTTC.

This chain joins TRBV6-1 and TRBJ2-2, with 7 bases aligning to TRBD2. Germline CDR1 is MNHNS and CDR2 is SASEGT. J was trimmed by 3 bases and V by 6 bases; bases with no gene match: 4. This CDR3 is built from 14 residues. The CDR3 sequence is CASRAGADTGELFF. CDR3 sequence (DNA): TGTGCCAGCAGGGCGGGAGCCGACACCGGGGAGCTGTTTTTT.

The chain recombines TRBV27 with TRBJ2-7, with a weak D call TRBD2 (6 bases). Trimming took off 5 bases at V and 0 bases at J, with 17 bases between the two ends. Germline V gene lookup returns CDR1 MNHEY and CDR2 SMNVEV (reference sequence). This CDR3 spans 16 amino acids. In nucleotides, the CDR3 is TGTGCCAGCAGTATGCGGGGACGGTTAACCTCCTACGAGCAGTACTTC. The encoded protein is CASSMRGRLTSYEQYF.

This clonotype appeared a few times. V gene TRBV20-1 combines with J gene TRBJ1-2; TRBD1 aligns across 8 bases. The CDR3 spans 13 residues. Germline CDR1 DFQATT, CDR2 SNEGSKA (reference sequence). V was clipped by 4 bases and J by 7 bases; unmatched bases: 8. CDR3 nucleotides: TGCAGTGCTATTAAACAGGGGGGAGGTGGCTACACCTTC. Translating gives CSAIKQGGGGYTF.

This clonotype is large. This chain links TRBV20-1 with TRBJ2-7; the match to TRBD1 covers 11 bases. The CDR3 has 14 residues. In germline, CDR1 is DFQATT, CDR2 SNEGSKA (reference sequence). V lost 0 bases and J lost 4; bases outside the gene matches: 2. CDR3 sequence reads: CSAREGTGGYEQYF. The CDR3 bases are TGCAGTGCTAGAGAGGGGACAGGGGGATACGAGCAGTACTTC.

The count of this clonotype is one. The genes are TRBV24-1 and TRBJ2-2; D tentatively reads TRBD1 or TRBD2 (5 bases each). This CDR3 has 15 residues. Germline assignment: CDR1 KGHDR and CDR2 SFDVKD. The V and J ends lost 4 bases and 6 bases respectively, with 14 bases between them. The CDR3 sequence is CATSDPAGSAGELFF. DNA for the CDR3: TGTGCCACCAGTGACCCTGCAGGGAGTGCCGGGGAGCTGTTTTTT.

This clonotype has more than one count but fewer than ten. The DNA of the CDR3 is TGCAGTGCTAGAGACGCTAGGGGGGGGAACACTGAAGCTTTCTTT. This translates into CSARDARGGNTEAFF. J is TRBJ1-1 and V is TRBV20-1; D might be TRBD1 (6 bases). Trimming took off 0 bases at V and 1 base at J, with 12 bases between the two ends. The CDR3 is 15 residues long. From germline, CDR1 is DFQATT and CDR2 SNEGSKA (reference sequence).

This chain uses TRBV6-2 or TRBV6-3 with TRBJ2-3; D tentatively fits TRBD1 or TRBD2 (7 bases each). V was pared by 2 bases and J by 7 bases, with 25 bases between. Germline V CDR1 and CDR2: MNHEY, SVGEGT. CDR3 length: 18 residues. The CDR3 sequence: CASSYRDRVAGLTNTQYF. CDR3 nucleotide sequence: TGTGCCAGCAGTTACCGAGACAGGGTCGCGGGACTAACTAATACGCAGTATTTT.

The V gene is TRBV5-4, the J gene TRBJ1-1, with a tentative D call TRBD1 (6 bases). Germline V CDR1 and CDR2: SGHNT, YYREEE (reference sequence). The germline V and J ends were trimmed by 1 base and 4 bases, with 14 bases remaining between them. This CDR3 has 15 amino acids. The CDR3 bases are TGTGCCAGCAGCTTGTTGGGGGGGCGCGCCACTGAAGCTTTCTTT. It specifies CASSLLGGRATEAFF.

The V call is TRBV11-1, the J call TRBJ2-1; TRBD1 is a possible D gene (6 bases). The V and J ends lost 5 bases and 7 bases respectively, with 15 bases between them. The CDR3 covers 14 residues. The germline V gene encodes CDR1 SGHAT and CDR2 FQDESV (reference sequence). This CDR3 is CASSRWGQDNEQFF. CDR3 in DNA: TGTGCCAGCAGCCGATGGGGACAAGATAATGAGCAGTTCTTC.

The CDR3 DNA is TGTGCCAGTAGTCCTGGATGGTCTGGAAACACCATATATTTT. As protein: CASSPGWSGNTIYF. J is TRBJ1-3 and V is TRBV19, with unresolved D. The CDR3 runs 14 residues. Germline V lookup: CDR1 LNHDA, CDR2 SQIVND (reference sequence). Between the trimmed V and J ends, which lost 5 bases and 1 base, there was a span of 9 bases.

The genes are TRBV20-1 and TRBJ1-3; D gene unclear. The ends were cut back, 3 bases at V and 0 bases at J, with 9 bases in the middle. This CDR3 has 14 amino acids. CDR1 DFQATT and CDR2 SNEGSKA come from the germline V gene (reference sequence). The CDR3 protein is CSASPAHSGNTIYF. The CDR3 region has the DNA TGCAGTGCTAGCCCGGCGCACTCTGGAAACACCATATATTTT.